The 32 T cell receptor beta chains presented below share a single source sample, sequenced in a study of CD8 T cells in ankylosing spondylitis. TCRdb processed the 5' RACE reads anew with MiXCR; each CDR3 protein has one entry. The repertoire consists of 250,000 to 300,000 distinct CDR3 sequences, with around 18% occurring once and the leading ten covering about 8.2%. The sample consisted of blood, either unsorted or a sorted T cell fraction (not recorded which). Receptors originate from a male donor with ankylosing spondylitis or in good health (not recorded which).

This clonotype was observed a handful of times. This rearrangement joins TRBV4-1 to TRBJ2-1; 10 bases agree with TRBD2. With V trimmed by 0 bases and J by 8 bases, 7 bases remained unmatched. CDR3 size: 16 residues. CDR1 and CDR2 (germline): MGHRA, YSYEKL. The CDR3 loop is CASSQDSSGRGDEQFF. The DNA for the CDR3 is TGCGCCAGCAGCCAAGACTCTAGCGGGAGAGGCGATGAGCAGTTCTTC.

This clonotype was seen a handful of times. V is TRBV14 and J is TRBJ2-2, with a possible D match to TRBD2 (6 bases). CDR1 SGHDN and CDR2 FVKESK come from the germline V gene. V gave up 2 bases and J gave up 7 bases, with 17 bases separating them. The CDR3 runs 16 residues. The CDR3 DNA is TGTGCCAGCAGCCAACTAGCGCCTATTGAAGGCGGGGAGCTGTTTTTT. It yields the protein CASSQLAPIEGGELFF.

The CDR3 protein is CASSPEGQGVRKAFF. The CDR3 region has the DNA TGTGCCAGCAGTCCGGAGGGACAGGGGGTTAGAAAAGCTTTCTTT. The chain couples TRBV12-3 or TRBV12-4 to TRBJ1-1; TRBD1 matches at 11 bases. With V trimmed by 5 bases and J by 9 bases, 11 bases remained unmatched. The CDR3 totals 15 residues.

In this sample, this clonotype turned up a few times. The V and J genes are TRBV20-1 and TRBJ2-3, with TRBD2 matching over 8 bases. The CDR3 runs 14 residues. Germline-derived CDR1 and CDR2 are DFQATT and SNEGSKA (reference sequence). Trimming at V came to 6 bases and at J to 6 bases, leaving 11 bases not matched to a gene. This CDR3 is CSAPVPGLGDTQYF. The CDR3 bases are TGCAGTGCCCCTGTCCCGGGACTAGGGGATACGCAGTATTTT.

The table lists this clonotype with a few counts. V gene TRBV27 combines with J gene TRBJ1-3; D gene ambiguous. The CDR3 contains 16 residues. Germline values: CDR1 MNHEY, CDR2 SMNVEV (reference sequence). The V end was cut by 6 bases, the J end by 0 bases, with 15 bases between. The CDR3 region is CASSETDYSSGNTIYF. For the CDR3, the DNA is TGTGCCAGCAGCGAAACGGACTACTCCTCTGGAAACACCATATATTTT.

The V call is TRBV3-1, the J call TRBJ2-3; D is uncertain. Germline values: CDR1 LGHDT, CDR2 YNNKEL (reference sequence). The V end lost 4 bases, the J end lost 7 bases, and 12 bases lay between the germline ends. The CDR3 covers 13 residues. The DNA for the CDR3 is TGTGCCAGCAGCCTCGAAACCAGGAATACGCAGTATTTT. It codes for CASSLETRNTQYF.

The gene calls are TRBV7-8 and TRBJ2-5; 7 bases map to TRBD1. This CDR3 comprises 14 residues. V was clipped by 5 bases and J by 2 bases; unmatched bases: 5. Germline V lookup: CDR1 SGHVS, CDR2 FQNEAQ. The CDR3 DNA follows: TGTGCCAGCAGCCTCCGACAGGGACAAGAGACCCAGTACTTC. This gives the protein CASSLRQGQETQYF.

The J gene is TRBJ1-4, the V gene TRBV7-2; unclear D gene. The CDR3 is 16 residues long. Germline V lookup: CDR1 SGHTA, CDR2 FQGNSA. Trimming removed 0 bases at V and 3 bases at J, with 11 bases between. CDR3 sequence: CASSLAGPRPNEKLFF. The CDR3 bases are TGTGCCAGCAGCTTAGCAGGGCCCCGGCCTAATGAAAAACTGTTTTTT.

This clonotype came up a few times. The chain joins TRBV5-1 to TRBJ2-6; D unclear. Trimming cost V 4 bases and J 1 base, with 15 bases left between them. The germline V gene has CDR1 SGHRS and CDR2 YFSETQ. This CDR3 comprises 17 residues. The CDR3 is CASSVDIGSSGANVLTF. As DNA, the CDR3 is TGCGCCAGCAGCGTAGACATCGGAAGTTCTGGGGCCAACGTCCTGACTTTC.

Note on this clonotype: This may be a read error, as it is one base from a much larger clone. The chain is built from TRBV12-3 or TRBV12-4 and TRBJ1-5, with TRBD1 matching 8 bases. The length of the CDR3 is 15 residues. CDR3 nucleotides: TGTGTCAGCAGTTTAGCAGGGGGCTACAATCAGCCCCAGCATTTT. Translated, it gives CVSSLAGGYNQPQHF.

The rearrangement links TRBV28 to TRBJ2-7; 8 nucleotides match TRBD1. Trimming removed 6 bases from V and 4 bases from J; junction bases left unmatched: 11. The CDR3 spans 15 residues. Germline V lookup: CDR1 MDHEN, CDR2 SYDVKM. CDR3 loop: CASSGQGAQNYEQYV. In nucleotides, the CDR3 is TGTGCCAGCAGCGGCCAGGGGGCTCAAAATTACGAGCAGTACGTC.

The chain links TRBV21-1 to TRBJ2-5; TRBD1 was called by the table and not checked on the DNA. TRBV21-1 is a documented pseudogene. The CDR3 consists of 15 residues. In DNA, the CDR3 is TGTGCCAGCAGCACCCTGACAGAGCTCCAAGAGACCCAGTACTTC. Translating gives CASSTLTELQETQYF.

The chain couples TRBV4-1 to TRBJ1-2, with D possibly matching TRBD1 (5 bases). Germline assignment: CDR1 MGHRA and CDR2 YSYEKL. The CDR3 length is 15 residues. Trimming left V 1 base short and J 4 bases short, with 13 bases between. The CDR3 sequence: CASSQGTGWSYGYTF. CDR3 DNA: TGCGCCAGCAGCCAAGGAACAGGCTGGAGCTATGGCTACACCTTC.

The V gene is TRBV10-3, the J gene TRBJ2-3; TRBD1 aligns across 10 bases. Trimming removed 5 bases from V and 2 bases from J; junction bases left unmatched: 4. CDR1 and CDR2 (germline): ENHRY, SYGVKD. The CDR3 runs to 15 residues. The CDR3 sequence is CAISFDRGPTDTQYF. The DNA of the CDR3 is TGTGCCATCAGTTTCGACAGGGGGCCCACAGATACGCAGTATTTT.

The rearrangement links TRBV12-3 or TRBV12-4 to TRBJ2-5, with 7 positions matching TRBD1. There are 13 residues in the CDR3. The V segment lost 6 bases and the J segment 5 bases; nucleotides outside the gene matches: 6. The CDR3 region is CASRRTGVETQYF. In DNA form, the CDR3 reads TGTGCCAGCAGGCGAACAGGGGTCGAGACCCAGTACTTC.

The gene calls are TRBV12-3 or TRBV12-4 and TRBJ2-1, with TRBD2 matching 10 bases. V was clipped by 5 bases and J by 13 bases; unmatched bases: 11. CDR3 length: 14 residues. The CDR3 reads CASSIIRSSGSQFF. CDR3 bases: TGTGCCAGCAGTATAATTCGGTCTAGCGGGAGTCAGTTCTTC.

This clonotype showed up just a few times. The chain carries TRBV27 and TRBJ2-3, with 7 bases aligning to TRBD2. J gave up 2 bases and V 10 bases, and 18 bases lay outside the gene matches. The CDR3 runs 17 residues. The germline CDR1 and CDR2 sequences are MNHEY and SMNVEV (reference sequence). The CDR3 sequence is CATKLRAGMEFTDTQYF. The CDR3 DNA reads as TGTGCCACAAAGCTTCGAGCGGGGATGGAATTCACAGATACGCAGTATTTT.

The chain combines TRBV25-1 with TRBJ2-5, with unresolved D. The CDR3 is made up of 14 amino acids. Per the germline V gene, CDR1 is MGHDK and CDR2 is SYGVNS. V lost 1 base and J 1 base, leaving 7 bases between the germline ends. The CDR3 here is CASSEFRAQETQYF. CDR3 coding DNA: TGTGCCAGCAGTGAATTCCGAGCCCAAGAGACCCAGTACTTC.

The genes are TRBV7-9 and TRBJ1-2, with 7 bases matching TRBD1. The V segment lost 5 bases and the J segment 0 bases; nucleotides outside the gene matches: 12. This CDR3 is 17 amino acids long. Germline CDR1 SEHNR, CDR2 FQNEAQ (reference sequence). DNA for the CDR3: TGTGCCAGCAGCCCGCAAAGCCCAGACAGGGCTAACTATGGCTACACCTTC. As protein: CASSPQSPDRANYGYTF.

This clonotype was recorded many times. This chain uses TRBV12-3 or TRBV12-4 with TRBJ1-1; D call uncertain. The CDR3 is made up of 12 amino acids. The V end was cut by 4 bases, the J end by 0 bases, with 3 bases between. The CDR3 loop is CASSSMNTEAFF. The CDR3 DNA follows: TGTGCCAGCAGTTCGATGAACACTGAAGCTTTCTTT.

The rearrangement links TRBV5-1 to TRBJ2-1; the D gene could be TRBD1 or TRBD2 (5 bases each). Trimming cost V 0 bases and J 8 bases, with 9 bases left between them. The CDR3 is made up of 13 amino acids. Germline-derived CDR1 and CDR2 are SGHRS and YFSETQ. CDR3 sequence (DNA): TGCGCCAGCAGCTTGGCCGAGGGGCATGAGCAGTTCTTC. It specifies CASSLAEGHEQFF.

CDR3 sequence reads: CAIGRANQPQHF. The CDR3 nucleotides read TGTGCCATCGGCCGTGCCAATCAGCCCCAGCATTTT. The chain carries TRBV12-3 or TRBV12-4 and TRBJ1-5; D remains unclear. The V gene lost 10 bases and the J gene lost 3 bases, with 10 bases spanning the gap. The CDR3 contains 12 residues.

This clonotype was observed at least ten times. The chain has TRBV14 and TRBJ1-2; D gene uncertain. CDR1 is SGHDN and CDR2 is FVKESK in the germline V gene. The CDR3 loop spans 13 amino acids. Trimming removed 2 bases at V and 6 bases at J, with 10 bases between. CDR3 loop: CASSQRMTDGYTF. In nucleotides, the CDR3 is TGTGCCAGCAGCCAACGTATGACGGATGGCTACACCTTC.

The rearrangement joins TRBV6-1 to TRBJ1-3, with D possibly matching TRBD1 (6 bases). The length of the CDR3 is 15 residues. V was cut by 4 bases and J by 2 bases, with 12 bases left in between. Germline CDR1 and CDR2: MNHNS and SASEGT. The CDR3 DNA sequence: TGTGCCAGCAGTGTAACAGGGACGACTGGAAACACCATATATTTT. Its protein product is CASSVTGTTGNTIYF.

The genes are TRBV12-3 or TRBV12-4 and TRBJ2-2, with TRBD1 matching over 8 bases. Trimming took 4 bases from V and 1 from J; bases not matched to a gene: 11. This CDR3 comprises 18 residues. The CDR3 DNA is TGTGCCAGCAGTTCCTTGATCCAGGGGGCATGGAACACCGGGGAGCTGTTTTTT. Its protein is CASSSLIQGAWNTGELFF.

The chain combines TRBV10-3 with TRBJ2-2; tentative D call: TRBD1 (6 bases). The germline CDR1 and CDR2 sequences are ENHRY and SYGVKD. The V and J ends lost 2 bases and 3 bases respectively, with 10 bases between them. The length of the CDR3 is 15 residues. In DNA, the CDR3 is TGTGCCATCAGTGAGACAGGGTTGGACACCGGGGAGCTGTTTTTT. Translation: CAISETGLDTGELFF.

This clonotype has more than one count but fewer than ten. The chain has TRBV12-3 or TRBV12-4 and TRBJ2-1; D is unresolved. Trimming pared 3 bases from V and 7 bases from J, leaving 10 bases between. The CDR3 sequence is 13 residues long. Here the CDR3 reads CASSFRSENEQFF. DNA for the CDR3: TGTGCCAGCAGTTTCCGATCGGAGAATGAGCAGTTCTTC.

The rearrangement uses TRBV20-1 and TRBJ1-5; tentatively, D is TRBD1 (5 bases). CDR1 is DFQATT, CDR2 SNEGSKA, per germline (reference sequence). V was clipped by 5 bases and J by 3 bases, with 11 bases between them. The CDR3 sequence is 13 residues long. Here the CDR3 DNA reads TGCAGTGCTGCAGCAGGGTTCAATCAGCCCCAGCATTTT. Translation: CSAAAGFNQPQHF.

This clonotype came up many times. V and J are TRBV27 and TRBJ1-5; the D gene is possibly TRBD1 (5 bases). Germline CDR1 and CDR2: MNHEY and SMNVEV (reference sequence). The CDR3 sequence is 14 residues long. Between the trimmed V and J ends, which lost 5 bases and 9 bases, there was a span of 17 bases. The CDR3 spells CASSGGGPEGPQHF. Here the CDR3 DNA reads TGTGCCAGCAGTGGGGGAGGGCCAGAGGGGCCCCAGCATTTT.

This clonotype was counted a few times. V and J are TRBV5-1 and TRBJ2-2; possible D gene TRBD1, 6 bases. The V gene lost 4 bases and the J gene lost 2 bases, with 21 bases spanning the gap. Germline CDR1 and CDR2: SGHRS and YFSETQ. The CDR3 totals 18 residues. The CDR3 bases are TGCGCCAGCAGCCGACAACAGGGTGTCCCGCGAAACACCGGGGAGCTGTTTTTT. Translated: CASSRQQGVPRNTGELFF.

The rearrangement joins TRBV5-1 to TRBJ1-1, with 8 bases lining up with TRBD1. The V gene end was trimmed by 0 bases and the J gene end by 4 bases; junction bases not matched to a gene: 5. The length of the CDR3 is 15 residues. Germline-derived CDR1 and CDR2 are SGHRS and YFSETQ. Here the CDR3 reads CASSLGGQDFTEAFF. CDR3 sequence (DNA): TGCGCCAGCAGCTTGGGGGGACAGGACTTCACTGAAGCTTTCTTT.

This clonotype has a count of ten or more. The chain combines TRBV20-1 with TRBJ1-5; no definite D call. Germline V CDR1 and CDR2: DFQATT, SNEGSKA (reference sequence). This CDR3 has 14 amino acids. V was shortened by 1 base and J by 4 bases, with 11 bases between the two germline ends. CDR3 DNA sequence: TGCAGTGCTAGAGGACCCAACCTAAATCAGCCCCAGCATTTT. This translates into CSARGPNLNQPQHF.